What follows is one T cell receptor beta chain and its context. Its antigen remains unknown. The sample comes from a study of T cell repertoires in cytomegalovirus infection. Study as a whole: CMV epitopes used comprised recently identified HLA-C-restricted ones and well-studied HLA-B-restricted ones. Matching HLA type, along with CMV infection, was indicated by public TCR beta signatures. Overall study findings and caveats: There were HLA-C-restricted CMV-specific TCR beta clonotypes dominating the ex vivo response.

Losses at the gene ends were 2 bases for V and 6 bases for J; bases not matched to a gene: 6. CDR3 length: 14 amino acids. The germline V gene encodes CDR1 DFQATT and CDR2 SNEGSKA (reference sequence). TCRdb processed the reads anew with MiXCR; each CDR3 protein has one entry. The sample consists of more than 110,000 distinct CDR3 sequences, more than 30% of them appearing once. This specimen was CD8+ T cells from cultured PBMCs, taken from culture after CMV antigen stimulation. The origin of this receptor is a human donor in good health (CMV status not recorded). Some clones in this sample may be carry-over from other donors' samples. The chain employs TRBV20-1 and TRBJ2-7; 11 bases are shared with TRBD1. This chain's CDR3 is CSARSMGQGVEQYF. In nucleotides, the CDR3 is TGCAGTGCTAGATCCATGGGACAGGGGGTCGAGCAGTACTTC.